Shown below are 5 T cell receptor beta chains from a single sample sequenced in a study of beta chain features in type 1 diabetes (dated 2018 in TCRdb). What the work shows at the level of the full study, not this receptor alone: In all four CD4+ subsets, TCRB CDR3 length was moderately but significantly shorter in type 1 diabetes patients.

Libraries were made using the immunoSEQ multiplex PCR assay. The entire isolated RNA was reverse transcribed using the High Capacity cDNA Reverse Transcription Kit, and thus expressed TCRB transcripts were sequenced. TCRdb's version of the immuneACCESS table is confined to in-frame rearrangements and falls short of the full clone set. An unresolved V gene accounts for under half of the shortfall where checked; the remainder is of unknown origin. The sample records fewer than 350,000 clones, around 16% of which are singletons. The ten largest clonotypes hold about 0.014% of the sample. For these TCRs, the target antigens are not known. The sample taken for sequencing was naive CD4+ T cells from blood. The cell subset or site label, read with the paper, signifies: true naive CD4+ T cells. Receptors were obtained from a man aged 18-30 years with type 1 diabetes.

The rearrangement uses TRBV30 and TRBJ2-3; TRBD2 matches at 8 bases. The germline V gene has CDR1 GTSNPN and CDR2 SVGIG (reference sequence). This CDR3 contains 14 residues. V lost 6 bases to trimming and J lost 0 bases; unmatched junction nucleotides: 5. In nucleotides, the CDR3 is TGTGCCTGTTCGACTAGCGCCAGCACAGATACGCAGTATTTT. Translated: CACSTSASTDTQYF. Based on the CDR3 plus reference TRBV30 and TRBJ2-3, the full variable domain is SQTIHQWPATLVQPVGSPLSLECTVEGTSNPNLYWYRQAAGRGLQLLFYSVGIGQISSEVPQNLSASRPQDRQFILSSKKLLLSDSGFYLCACSTSASTDTQYFGPGTRLTVL.

This chain's CDR3 is CASSSPLTGGELFF. The CDR3 DNA reads TGTGCCAGCAGTTCCCCATTAACCGGGGGGGAGCTGTTTTTT. V gene TRBV28 combines with J gene TRBJ2-2; D is undetermined. The CDR3 length is 14 residues. V was clipped by 4 bases and J by 8 bases, with 14 bases between them. Germline CDR1 and CDR2: MDHEN and SYDVKM.

The J gene is TRBJ2-5, the V gene TRBV7-8; no definite D call. This CDR3 contains 14 residues. Between the trimmed V and J ends, which lost 1 base and 2 bases, there was a span of 8 bases. Per the germline V gene, CDR1 is SGHVS and CDR2 is FQNEAQ. CDR3 bases: TGTGCCAGCAGCTTAGGAGGCTTTCAAGAGACCCAGTACTTC. It translates to CASSLGGFQETQYF.

The rearrangement uses TRBV11-2 and TRBJ2-3, with 8 bases matching TRBD2. Germline-derived CDR1 and CDR2 are SGHAT and FQNNGV. V shed 8 bases, J shed 6 bases, and the junction held 16 bases outside the gene matches. The CDR3 has 16 amino acids. The CDR3 nucleotides are TGTGCCAGCGACATGTTAATAGCGGGAAGTTTTGATACGCAGTATTTT. It translates to CASDMLIAGSFDTQYF. Complete variable domain (other parts from reference TRBV11-2 and TRBJ2-3): EAGVAQSPRYKIIEKRQSVAFWCNPISGHATLYWYQQILGQGPKLLIQFQNNGVVDDSQLPKDRFSAERLKGVDSTLKIQPAKLEDSAVYLCASDMLIAGSFDTQYFGPGTRLTVL.

This clone was seen a few times. V is TRBV29-1 and J is TRBJ1-1, with a weak D call TRBD1 (5 bases). The CDR3 extends over 12 amino acids. The V and J ends lost 7 bases and 1 base respectively, with 10 bases between them. CDR1 SQVTM and CDR2 ANQGSEA come from the germline V gene. The CDR3 nucleotides read TGCAGCGGGGCAGGGTCGAACACTGAAGCTTTCTTT. This encodes CSGAGSNTEAFF.